The rows below give T cell receptor beta chains drawn from one sample of a study of long-term antiretroviral therapy in people with HIV. Repertoires were generated with immunoSEQ multiplex PCR, while TCRdb's copy carries only in-frame clones and drops some. The table shows around 40,000 clones, with around 94% occurring only once. The sequences come from unsorted PBMCs, collected 4.1 years after starting antiretroviral therapy. Every receptor here comes from a woman aged 50 to 60 with HIV. Each CDR3 is given with its conserved first and last residue. Each record gives: CDR3 length, clone size, D gene, V gene, J gene, CDR3 DNA, CDR3 protein. D genes are given only for firm matches. Size is stated for part of the rows, as once, few or many counts, or as a class when the clone is expanded.

14	.	.	TRBV30	TRBJ1-4	TGTGCCTGGAACCAGGCTGCAACTAATGAAAAACTGTTTTTT	CAWNQAATNEKLFF
15	.	.	TRBV25-1	TRBJ1-4	TGTGCCAGCACTCCGACGGGGTTGGGGAATGAAAAACTGTTTTTT	CASTPTGLGNEKLFF
14	once	.	TRBV7-9	TRBJ2-7	TGTGCCAGCAGCTTAGCACAGGGTTATAACGAGCAGTACTTC	CASSLAQGYNEQYF
17	.	TRBD2	TRBV7-9	TRBJ2-3	TGTGCCAGCAGCTTACCTTTGGGGCGGGGGGGCCCGGATACGCAGTATTTT	CASSLPLGRGGPDTQYF
14	.	.	TRBV18	TRBJ1-4	TGTGCCAGCTCACCACCCGGATTTAATGAAAAACTGTTTTTT	CASSPPGFNEKLFF
15	.	.	TRBV5-1	TRBJ2-5	TGCGCCAGCAGCTTGGATAGGGGGTTAGGTGAGACCCAGTACTTC	CASSLDRGLGETQYF
14	once	.	TRBV7-3	TRBJ2-6	TGTGCCAGCAGCCCCCAAACTGGGGCCAACGTCCTGACTTTC	CASSPQTGANVLTF
14	.	TRBD1	TRBV6-5	TRBJ1-6	TGTGCCAGCAGGACAGGGGGCTCGATTTCACCCCTCCACTTT	CASRTGGSISPLHF
15	.	.	TRBV4-2	TRBJ2-7	TGTGCCAGCAGCCAAGAAGGCAGGGGGGGGTACGAGCAGTACTTC	CASSQEGRGGYEQYF
16	.	TRBD2	TRBV5-4	TRBJ2-3	TGTGCCAGCAGCTTGACTAGCGGGTATCGCACAGATACGCAGTATTTT	CASSLTSGYRTDTQYF
13	.	.	TRBV7-2	TRBJ2-7	TGTGCCAGCAGCTTAGCAGGGCGCTACGAGCAGTACTTC	CASSLAGRYEQYF
15	.	TRBD1	TRBV7-2	TRBJ2-3	TGTGCCAGCAGCTTCCGGGACAGATCCACAGATACGCAGTATTTT	CASSFRDRSTDTQYF
15	.	.	TRBV11-3	TRBJ2-5	TGTGCCAGCAGTCAACGGGGCCAAAAACAAGAGACCCAGTACTTC	CASSQRGQKQETQYF
14	.	TRBD2	TRBV6-5	TRBJ2-7	TGTGCCAGCAGTTACTTGGGACTAGCCTACGAGCAGTACTTC	CASSYLGLAYEQYF
15	.	TRBD1	TRBV11-3	TRBJ2-2	TGTGCCAGCAGCTTAGTTCCAGGGGGCAGCGGGGAGCTGTTTTTT	CASSLVPGGSGELFF
15	.	.	TRBV11-2	TRBJ2-1	TGTGCCAGCAGCTTAGGGGCACGGATGGACAATGAGCAGTTCTTC	CASSLGARMDNEQFF
11	.	.	TRBV20-1	TRBJ2-5	TGCAGTGCTTACTCAATCGAGACCCAGTACTTC	CSAYSIETQYF
15	.	.	TRBV11-2	TRBJ1-4	TGTGCCAGCAGCTTATCCTACAGCAATAATGAAAAACTGTTTTTT	CASSLSYSNNEKLFF
13	.	.	TRBV29-1	TRBJ1-1	TGCAGCGTTGGAAAGGCCAGCAACACTGAAGCTTTCTTT	CSVGKASNTEAFF
14	.	TRBD1	TRBV5-4	TRBJ1-2	TGTGCCAGCAGCGAATGGGACAGGTCCTATGGCTACACCTTC	CASSEWDRSYGYTF
16	.	TRBD1	TRBV2	TRBJ2-3	TGTGCCAGCACCTCCGGGACAGGGGGCAACACAGATACGCAGTATTTT	CASTSGTGGNTDTQYF
14	.	.	TRBV5-6	TRBJ1-4	TGTGCCAGCACCCGGGGCATGGCAGGTGAAAAACTGTTTTTT	CASTRGMAGEKLFF
15	.	.	TRBV6-6	TRBJ1-1	TGTGCCAGCTCAACTTGGGTCACGTTGAACACTGAAGCTTTCTTT	CASSTWVTLNTEAFF
14	.	.	TRBV6-5	TRBJ2-7	TGTGCCAGCAGTTACAAGGGGGAGAACTACGAGCAGTACTTC	CASSYKGENYEQYF
16	.	TRBD2	TRBV7-2	TRBJ2-1	TGTGCCAGCAGCTTAGCTTCGCGGGGGGTTTACAATGAGCAGTTCTTC	CASSLASRGVYNEQFF
13	.	.	TRBV7-9	TRBJ1-2	TGTGCCAGCAGCATCGTCGGGGAGATTGGCTACACCTTC	CASSIVGEIGYTF
13	.	.	TRBV7-9	TRBJ1-5	TGTGCCAGCAGCTTAACCGTCGGGCAGCCCCAGCATTTT	CASSLTVGQPQHF
15	once	TRBD1	TRBV25-1	TRBJ2-5	TGTGCCAGCAGTCATAGGGGGCTCTCCCAAGAGACCCAGTACTTC	CASSHRGLSQETQYF
15	.	.	TRBV25-1	TRBJ2-2	TGTGCCAGCAGTGACAAAGACAGAATTACCGGGGAGCTGTTTTTT	CASSDKDRITGELFF
14	.	.	TRBV7-9	TRBJ1-2	TGTGCCAGCAGCTTAACCGCAGCTAATGATGGCTACACCTTC	CASSLTAANDGYTF
18	.	TRBD2	TRBV7-8	TRBJ2-3	TGTGCCAGCAGCTTGCGACTAGCGGGAGCCACTAGCACAGATACGCAGTATTTT	CASSLRLAGATSTDTQYF
15	.	TRBD1	TRBV18	TRBJ1-2	TGTGCCAGCTCACCCGGGAGGGGGCTGTCCTATGGCTACACCTTC	CASSPGRGLSYGYTF